Presented here are 18 T cell receptor beta chains from one specimen sequenced in a study of CD8 T cells in ankylosing spondylitis. From the 5' RACE reads, TCRdb called clonotypes with MiXCR, one entry per CDR3 protein. The sample holds some 90,000 distinct CDR3 sequences, around 30% seen once. The sample consisted of blood, either unsorted or a sorted T cell fraction (not recorded which). These receptors all come from a male donor with ankylosing spondylitis or in good health (not recorded which).

This clonotype was recorded many times. V is TRBV5-1 and J is TRBJ2-3; D call uncertain. This CDR3 comprises 14 residues. Deletions cut 3 bases from V and 4 bases from J, with 12 bases between. CDR1 and CDR2 (germline): SGHRS, YFSETQ. CDR3 loop: CASSSPGAPDTQYF. For the CDR3, the DNA is TGCGCCAGCAGCTCCCCTGGAGCGCCAGATACGCAGTATTTT.

V is TRBV5-1 and J is TRBJ2-1, with TRBD1 matching over 7 bases. V was pared by 0 bases and J by 2 bases, with 2 bases of the junction left unmatched. The CDR3 contains 15 residues. CDR1 and CDR2 (germline): SGHRS, YFSETQ. This CDR3 is CASSLEQGPYNEQFF. For the CDR3, the DNA is TGCGCCAGCAGCTTGGAACAGGGGCCCTACAATGAGCAGTTCTTC.

This clonotype showed up many times. The J gene is TRBJ2-1, the V gene TRBV11-2; 12 nucleotides line up with TRBD2. Germline V gives CDR1 SGHAT, CDR2 FQNNGV. V lost 6 bases to trimming and J lost 2 bases; unmatched junction nucleotides: 17. CDR3 length equals 20 residues. The DNA of the CDR3 is TGTGCCAGCAGTCAAAAGGGGCTAGCGGGAGGGCCAAAAGCCTACAATGAGCAGTTCTTC. It encodes CASSQKGLAGGPKAYNEQFF.

The chain recombines TRBV27 with TRBJ1-5; D gene uncertain. The CDR3 is 12 residues long. Trimming took 5 bases from V and 7 from J, leaving 9 bases between them. The germline V gene has CDR1 MNHEY and CDR2 SMNVEV (reference sequence). CDR3 residues: CASSHTRQPQHF. DNA of the CDR3: TGTGCCAGCAGTCATACTCGACAGCCCCAGCATTTT.

V usage is TRBV7-9 and J usage is TRBJ1-2; unclear D gene. V was shortened by 1 base and J by 8 bases, with 8 bases between the two germline ends. CDR1 SEHNR and CDR2 FQNEAQ come from the germline V gene (reference sequence). The CDR3 length is 12 residues. The CDR3 region has the DNA TGTGCCAGCAGCTTAGAGAAACGGGGCTACACCTTC. This translates into CASSLEKRGYTF.

The sample holds a few counts of this clonotype. The CDR3 sequence is CSARVGDSAQSPLHF. DNA of the CDR3: TGCAGTGCTAGAGTGGGGGACAGCGCACAATCACCCCTCCACTTT. The rearrangement uses TRBV20-1 and TRBJ1-6, with TRBD1 identical over 7 bases. CDR1 and CDR2 from the germline V gene are DFQATT and SNEGSKA (reference sequence). Trimming at V came to 1 base and at J to 10 bases, leaving 10 bases not matched to a gene. There are 15 residues in the CDR3.

This clonotype turned up a few times. The chain uses TRBV20-1 and TRBJ2-3; D perhaps matches TRBD1 (6 bases). The CDR3 extends over 15 amino acids. V lost 0 bases, J lost 2 bases, and 12 bases lay in between. Germline CDR1 reads DFQATT; CDR2 reads SNEGSKA (reference sequence). The CDR3 DNA sequence: TGCAGTGCTAGAGACAGGGGTTGGGCCACAGATACGCAGTATTTT. Protein: CSARDRGWATDTQYF.

By sample fraction, this clonotype is large. The rearrangement uses TRBV11-2 and TRBJ2-2; 13 bases line up with TRBD2. J was trimmed by 7 bases and V by 5 bases; bases with no gene match: 7. Germline CDR1 reads SGHAT; CDR2 reads FQNNGV. The CDR3 has 16 amino acids. The CDR3 nucleotides read TGTGCCAGCAGCCAACTAGCGGGAGGGCCCGTCGGGGAGCTGTTTTTT. Its translation: CASSQLAGGPVGELFF.

The chain employs TRBV7-9 and TRBJ2-1; TRBD2 aligns across 8 bases. CDR3 size: 15 residues. The V gene's germline CDR1 is SEHNR and CDR2 FQNEAQ (reference sequence). With 5 bases clipped from V and 7 bases from J, the junction kept 10 bases outside the gene matches. CDR3 DNA sequence: TGTGCCAGCAGCCCGGGACTAGTCCAACAGAATGAGCAGTTCTTC. Residues: CASSPGLVQQNEQFF.

The V and J genes are TRBV5-1 and TRBJ1-1; tentatively, D is TRBD1 (6 bases). CDR3 length: 13 residues. Germline V gene lookup returns CDR1 SGHRS and CDR2 YFSETQ. Trimming left V 1 base short and J 6 bases short, with 10 bases between. DNA for the CDR3: TGCGCCAGCAGCTTGCGGGGGCTCGCTGAAGCTTTCTTT. Translating it yields CASSLRGLAEAFF.

The table lists this clonotype with many counts. The chain joins TRBV15 to TRBJ1-3; a possible D gene is TRBD1 (5 bases). The V end lost 5 bases, the J end lost 0 bases, and 11 bases lay between the germline ends. CDR3 length equals 15 residues. The germline gives CDR1 LNHNV, CDR2 YYDKDF (reference sequence). The DNA for the CDR3 is TGTGCCACCAGCGGGACGACAGACTCTGGAAACACCATATATTTT. Translation gives CATSGTTDSGNTIYF.

This clonotype has just a few counts. The chain joins TRBV29-1 to TRBJ1-1, with a possible D match to TRBD1 (5 bases). CDR1 is SQVTM and CDR2 is ANQGSEA in the germline V gene. The length of the CDR3 is 11 residues. Trimming took off 7 bases at V and 2 bases at J, with 8 bases between the two ends. DNA of the CDR3: TGCAGCGCAGGGATTAACACTGAAGCTTTCTTT. It yields the protein CSAGINTEAFF.

This clonotype was detected a few times. This chain uses TRBV5-1 with TRBJ1-2; D remains ambiguous. V was clipped by 2 bases and J by 8 bases, with 16 bases between them. Germline lookup yields CDR1 SGHRS and CDR2 YFSETQ. CDR3 length equals 14 residues. The CDR3, as DNA: TGCGCCAGCAGCTTTAGCTCCGGCGAAGGAGGCTACACCTTC. This sequence encodes CASSFSSGEGGYTF.

This clonotype was counted between two and nine times. The genes are TRBV3-1 and TRBJ2-1; no clear D gene. Per germline, CDR1 LGHDT and CDR2 YNNKEL (reference sequence). This CDR3 is 15 amino acids long. The germline V and J ends were trimmed by 4 bases and 1 base, with 11 bases remaining between them. The CDR3 region has the DNA TGTGCCAGCAGCCCCCGACAAGCGTCCTACAATGAGCAGTTCTTC. This encodes CASSPRQASYNEQFF.

J is TRBJ2-5 and V is TRBV5-1; a possible D gene is TRBD1 (6 bases). V lost 2 bases, J lost 3 bases, and 11 bases lay in between. This CDR3 has 14 residues. Germline CDR1 and CDR2: SGHRS and YFSETQ. The CDR3 spells CASSLNRVEETQYF. The CDR3 DNA is TGCGCCAGCAGCTTAAACAGGGTGGAAGAGACCCAGTACTTC.

There are many counts of this clonotype. V gene TRBV20-1 combines with J gene TRBJ2-4, with a tentative D call TRBD1 (6 bases). Germline V gives CDR1 DFQATT, CDR2 SNEGSKA (reference sequence). The CDR3 totals 13 residues. The V gene lost 5 bases and the J gene lost 7 bases, with 15 bases spanning the gap. Here the CDR3 reads CSALRQDGNIQYF. The CDR3, as DNA: TGCAGTGCTCTAAGACAGGATGGTAACATTCAGTACTTC.

This clonotype showed up many times. The V gene is TRBV5-1, the J gene TRBJ2-1; 10 nucleotides align to TRBD1. Losses at the gene ends were 4 bases for V and 8 bases for J; bases not matched to a gene: 3. Per the germline V gene, CDR1 is SGHRS and CDR2 is YFSETQ. The CDR3 extends over 13 amino acids. CDR3 protein: CASSAGQGDEQFF. DNA of the CDR3: TGCGCCAGCAGCGCTGGACAGGGGGATGAGCAGTTCTTC.

J is TRBJ2-2 and V is TRBV24-1; D gene unclear. The germline V gene encodes CDR1 KGHDR and CDR2 SFDVKD. Trimming took 6 bases from V and 1 from J, leaving 5 bases between them. The CDR3 length is 13 residues. CDR3: CATSPGNTGELFF. In DNA form, the CDR3 reads TGTGCCACCAGTCCGGGGAACACCGGGGAGCTGTTTTTT.